A single sample gave rise to the 4 T cell receptor beta chains below, sequenced in a study of shared clonotypes between healthy human individuals. This table comes from immunoSEQ multiplex PCR, and its TCRdb copy is limited to in-frame clones, with some not included. Counted here are hundreds of thousands of clones, about two thirds occurring once; the ten biggest clones make up 1.8%. Sequences were obtained from memory CD4+ T cells sorted from blood. The sample's subset: CD45RA-negative fraction. The receptors shown here come from a woman aged 30 to 39 in good health.

The J gene is TRBJ1-1, the V gene TRBV28; no clear D. CDR3 length: 16 amino acids. Germline CDR1 and CDR2: MDHEN and SYDVKM. Trimming removed 1 base from V and 2 bases from J, with 14 bases in between. CDR3 sequence reads: CASSLFYVGLNTEAFF. CDR3 coding DNA: TGTGCCAGCAGTTTATTTTATGTCGGCCTTAACACTGAAGCTTTCTTT.

This clone was counted a single time. The chain couples TRBV5-1 to TRBJ2-5, with D perhaps matching TRBD2 (6 bases). The V gene's germline CDR1 is SGHRS and CDR2 YFSETQ. V was pared by 2 bases and J by 5 bases, with 10 bases between. The CDR3 is made up of 13 amino acids. This CDR3 is CASSFTSLETQYF. The CDR3 DNA sequence: TGCGCCAGCAGCTTTACTAGCTTGGAGACCCAGTACTTC. Full variable domain (rest looked up from reference TRBV5-1 and TRBJ2-5): KAGVTQTPRYLIKTRGQQVTLSCSPISGHRSVSWYQQTPGQGLQFLFEYFSETQRNKGNFPGRFSGRQFSNSRSEMNVSTLELGDSALYLCASSFTSLETQYFGPGTRLLVL.

V gene TRBV7-7 combines with J gene TRBJ2-7, with D maybe TRBD2 (5 bases). From germline, CDR1 is SSHAT and CDR2 FNYEAQ (reference sequence). Trimming took 3 bases from V and 3 from J, leaving 9 bases between them. The CDR3 consists of 13 residues. The CDR3, as DNA: TGTGCCAGCAGCTTCCGGGAAAACTACGAGCAGTACTTC. This encodes CASSFRENYEQYF.

V gene TRBV6-1 combines with J gene TRBJ2-1; unclear D gene. Germline loops: CDR1 MNHNS, CDR2 SASEGT. V was cut by 8 bases and J by 4 bases, with 18 bases left in between. This CDR3 has 15 residues. For the CDR3, the DNA is TGTGCCAGCCATAGGGCCACTGCAAGTTACAATGAGCAGTTCTTC. Translated, it gives CASHRATASYNEQFF.